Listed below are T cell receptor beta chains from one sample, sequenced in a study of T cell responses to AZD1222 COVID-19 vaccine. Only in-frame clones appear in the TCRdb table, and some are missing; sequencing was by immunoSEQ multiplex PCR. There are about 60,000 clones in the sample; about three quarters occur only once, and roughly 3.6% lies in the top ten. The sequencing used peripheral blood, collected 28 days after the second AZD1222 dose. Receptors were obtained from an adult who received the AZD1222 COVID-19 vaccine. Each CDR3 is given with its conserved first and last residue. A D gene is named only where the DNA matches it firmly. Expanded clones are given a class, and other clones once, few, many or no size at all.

CDR3aa: CASKTDLGEAPEAFF
CDR3nt: TGCGCCAGCAAGACGGACCTCGGGGAAGCCCCTGAAGCTTTCTTT
v_gene: TRBV5-1
j_gene: TRBJ1-1
abundance: -
d_gene: -

CDR3aa: CASSVDEVQPQHF
CDR3nt: TGTGCCAGCAGCGTAGACGAGGTTCAGCCCCAGCATTTT
v_gene: TRBV9
j_gene: TRBJ1-5
abundance: few
d_gene: -

CDR3aa: CAWSKGLSHEAFF
CDR3nt: TGTGCCTGGAGTAAGGGACTTTCTCACGAAGCTTTCTTT
v_gene: TRBV30
j_gene: TRBJ1-1
abundance: -
d_gene: -

CDR3aa: CASSQVPGANEQFF
CDR3nt: TGTGCCAGCAGCCAAGTCCCCGGGGCCAATGAGCAGTTCTTC
v_gene: TRBV3-1/TRBV3-2
j_gene: TRBJ2-1
abundance: -
d_gene: -

CDR3aa: CASSAGHGNQPQHF
CDR3nt: TGTGCCAGCAGCGCAGGACACGGCAATCAGCCCCAGCATTTT
v_gene: TRBV9
j_gene: TRBJ1-5
abundance: -
d_gene: -

CDR3aa: CASSYGPGWDYGYTF
CDR3nt: TGTGCCAGCAGTTACGGGCCAGGGTGGGACTATGGCTACACCTTC
v_gene: TRBV6-6
j_gene: TRBJ1-2
abundance: -
d_gene: -

CDR3aa: CASSLGIMNTEAFF
CDR3nt: TGTGCCAGCAGCTTGGGAATTATGAACACTGAAGCTTTCTTT
v_gene: TRBV5-5
j_gene: TRBJ1-1
abundance: once
d_gene: -

CDR3aa: CASSPESENQPQHF
CDR3nt: TGTGCCAGCTCACCAGAGTCCGAAAATCAGCCCCAGCATTTT
v_gene: TRBV18
j_gene: TRBJ1-5
abundance: once
d_gene: -

CDR3aa: CASSELAGGRNEQFF
CDR3nt: TGTGCCAGCAGCGAACTAGCGGGGGGGCGGAATGAGCAGTTCTTC
v_gene: TRBV11-1
j_gene: TRBJ2-1
abundance: -
d_gene: TRBD2

CDR3aa: CASSLDRGNTIYF
CDR3nt: TGTGCCAGCAGTTTAGATCGTGGAAACACCATATATTTT
v_gene: TRBV12-3/TRBV12-4
j_gene: TRBJ1-3
abundance: -
d_gene: -

CDR3aa: CASSKALSRLLLHF
CDR3nt: TGTGCCAGCAGCAAAGCGCTAAGTCGTCTACTCCTCCACTTT
v_gene: TRBV21-1
j_gene: TRBJ1-6
abundance: -
d_gene: -

CDR3aa: CASSTTGAETQYF
CDR3nt: TGTGCCAGCAGCACCACAGGGGCAGAGACCCAGTACTTC
v_gene: TRBV12-3/TRBV12-4
j_gene: TRBJ2-5
abundance: -
d_gene: TRBD1

CDR3aa: CASSLGVAGDSPLHF
CDR3nt: TGTGCCAGCAGCTTGGGAGTAGCGGGGGATTCACCCCTCCACTTT
v_gene: TRBV5-8
j_gene: TRBJ1-6
abundance: -
d_gene: -

CDR3aa: CASKPSRNTGELFF
CDR3nt: TGTGCCAGCAAACCCTCTAGGAACACCGGGGAGCTGTTTTTT
v_gene: TRBV2
j_gene: TRBJ2-2
abundance: -
d_gene: -

CDR3aa: CAIRGTEGHGEQYF
CDR3nt: TGTGCCATCAGAGGAACCGAAGGACACGGTGAGCAGTACTTC
v_gene: TRBV10-3
j_gene: TRBJ2-7
abundance: -
d_gene: -

CDR3aa: CASSGYVGDTEAFF
CDR3nt: TGTGCCAGCAGCGGTTACGTTGGGGACACTGAAGCTTTCTTT
v_gene: TRBV7-8
j_gene: TRBJ1-1
abundance: few
d_gene: -

CDR3aa: CASSLGAGDRGDTQYF
CDR3nt: TGTGCCAGCAGCTTAGGAGCGGGGGATCGCGGAGATACGCAGTATTTT
v_gene: TRBV7-9
j_gene: TRBJ2-3
abundance: -
d_gene: TRBD2

CDR3aa: CSVGGAGTYNEQFF
CDR3nt: TGCAGCGTTGGTGGGGCCGGCACCTACAATGAGCAGTTCTTC
v_gene: TRBV29-1
j_gene: TRBJ2-1
abundance: -
d_gene: -

CDR3aa: CASSLGSVNTEAFF
CDR3nt: TGCGCCAGCAGCCTAGGATCAGTGAACACTGAAGCTTTCTTT
v_gene: TRBV5-1
j_gene: TRBJ1-1
abundance: -
d_gene: -

CDR3aa: CASSQDLSLAGGFVETQYF
CDR3nt: TGCGCCAGCAGCCAAGATCTATCCCTAGCGGGGGGTTTCGTAGAGACCCAGTACTTC
v_gene: TRBV4-3
j_gene: TRBJ2-5
abundance: -
d_gene: TRBD2

CDR3aa: CASSLFREGEAFF
CDR3nt: TGTGCCAGCAGCTTATTCAGGGAGGGGGAAGCTTTCTTT
v_gene: TRBV7-9
j_gene: TRBJ1-1
abundance: -
d_gene: -

CDR3aa: CASSQGYEKLFF
CDR3nt: TGTGCCAGTAGCCAGGGCTATGAAAAACTGTTTTTT
v_gene: TRBV19
j_gene: TRBJ1-4
abundance: few
d_gene: -

CDR3aa: CASSRTGGGGYTF
CDR3nt: TGTGCCAGCAGCCGGACAGGGGGAGGTGGCTACACCTTC
v_gene: TRBV11-1
j_gene: TRBJ1-2
abundance: -
d_gene: TRBD1

CDR3aa: CASSLGQDQETQYF
CDR3nt: TGTGCCAGCAGCTTAGGTCAGGACCAAGAGACCCAGTACTTC
v_gene: TRBV7-9
j_gene: TRBJ2-5
abundance: -
d_gene: -

CDR3aa: CATSDTGTGGGQYF
CDR3nt: TGTGCCACCAGTGACACCGGGACAGGAGGAGGGCAGTACTTC
v_gene: TRBV24-1
j_gene: TRBJ2-7
abundance: -
d_gene: TRBD1

CDR3aa: CASSQSYRVVEQYF
CDR3nt: TGTGCCAGCAGCCAAAGCTACAGGGTCGTCGAGCAGTACTTC
v_gene: TRBV3-1/TRBV3-2
j_gene: TRBJ2-7
abundance: -
d_gene: -